What follows are 15 T cell receptor beta chains derived from one specimen sequenced in a study of a mutant IDH1 vaccine in newly diagnosed glioma (dated by TCRdb to 2020 to 2023). Receptors were amplified or captured by the immunoSEQ multiplex PCR assay. Here the immuneACCESS table is served through TCRdb, limited to in-frame sequences with V and J called. Missing clones are a known gap in these copies; in checked studies unresolved V genes cover under half, and the rest lacks a known reason. The sample records about 52,000 clones, over 75% of which are singletons. Approximately 2.5% of the sample goes to the ten largest clones. No antigen has been identified for these receptors. Sample time point, as interpreted from the label and publication: week 11, during vaccination. Each vaccine dose, consisting of 300 ug of a 20-mer mutant IDH1 peptide in Montanide, was administered subcutaneously with topical imiquimod.

This specimen consisted of PBMCs, obtained from a glioma patient whose treatment included an IDH1 peptide vaccine. The receptors derive from a man aged 50 to 59 with glioma.

V gene TRBV5-6 combines with J gene TRBJ2-7, with TRBD2 matching over 10 bases. V gave up 4 bases and J gave up 3 bases; unmatched junction bases: 7. The CDR3 loop spans 15 amino acids. Germline V lookup: CDR1 SGHDT, CDR2 YYEEEE. CDR3 region: CASSLGLAELYEQYF. DNA of the CDR3: TGTGCCAGCAGCCTAGGACTAGCGGAACTCTACGAGCAGTACTTC.

The chain recombines TRBV19 with TRBJ1-2; D ambiguous. With 4 bases removed from V and 8 bases from J, the gap between germline ends came to 17 bases. CDR1 is LNHDA and CDR2 is SQIVND in the germline V gene (reference sequence). The CDR3 sequence is 14 residues long. Here the CDR3 reads CASSNPGWEAGYTF. CDR3 in DNA: TGTGCCAGTAGTAACCCCGGGTGGGAGGCCGGCTACACCTTC.

V and J are TRBV30 and TRBJ2-2; D remains ambiguous. This CDR3 region has 13 residues. Trimming cost V 3 bases and J 3 bases, with 8 bases left between them. Germline CDR1 GTSNPN, CDR2 SVGIG (reference sequence). The CDR3 DNA reads TGTGCCTGGAGCCGCCTTCACACCGGGGAGCTGTTTTTT. Translated: CAWSRLHTGELFF.

The rearrangement links TRBV23-1 to TRBJ2-3, with 8 positions matching TRBD1. TRBV23-1 is noted as an ORF with a role that remains uncertain. Trimming at V came to 6 bases and at J to 0 bases, leaving 8 bases not matched to a gene. The CDR3 is 16 amino acids. The CDR3 spells CASSPDRGQSTDTQYF. CDR3 coding DNA: TGCGCCAGCAGCCCTGACAGGGGCCAAAGCACAGATACGCAGTATTTT.

This rearrangement joins TRBV27 to TRBJ2-5; possible D gene TRBD1, 5 bases. Germline values: CDR1 MNHEY, CDR2 SMNVEV (reference sequence). The CDR3 covers 15 residues. The germline V and J ends were trimmed by 3 bases and 4 bases, with 15 bases remaining between them. In DNA, the CDR3 is TGTGCCAGCAGTTTCGTCGCAGGGCGCCGAGAGACCCAGTACTTC. Protein product: CASSFVAGRRETQYF.

This rearrangement joins TRBV2 to TRBJ1-1; 7 bases agree with TRBD1. Germline trimming cut 6 bases from V and 7 bases from J; bases unmatched to any gene: 14. The CDR3 sequence is 15 residues long. Germline values: CDR1 SNHLY, CDR2 FYNNEI. CDR3 loop: CASSEWSRDSYEAFF. The CDR3 DNA follows: TGTGCCAGCAGCGAGTGGTCCCGGGACAGTTATGAAGCTTTCTTT.

This rearrangement joins TRBV27 to TRBJ2-7; D might be TRBD1 (6 bases). The CDR3 totals 15 residues. The germline V gene encodes CDR1 MNHEY and CDR2 SMNVEV (reference sequence). Trimming stripped 6 bases from V and 0 bases from J, with 15 bases between. CDR3 sequence: CASSPSRGSSYEQYF. CDR3 nucleotides: TGTGCCAGCAGCCCTTCCAGGGGCAGCTCCTACGAGCAGTACTTC.

The gene calls are TRBV25-1 and TRBJ2-5; D perhaps matches TRBD2 (5 bases). From germline, CDR1 is MGHDK and CDR2 SYGVNS. V lost 6 bases to trimming and J lost 5 bases, with 16 bases between them. The CDR3 contains 14 residues. The CDR3 loop is CASRGPFGGETQYF. CDR3 nucleotides: TGTGCCAGCAGGGGCCCTTTCGGCGGGGAGACCCAGTACTTC.

The V call is TRBV10-1, the J call TRBJ2-1; 8 bases align to TRBD1. The CDR3 has 14 residues. CDR1 and CDR2 (germline): WNHNN, SYGVQD (reference sequence). Unmatched junction bases numbered 5, after V lost 3 bases and J lost 7 bases. The CDR3 loop is CASSDRTGLNEQFF. Here the CDR3 DNA reads TGCGCCAGCAGTGACCGGACAGGGTTGAATGAGCAGTTCTTC.

The table lists this clone with a count of one. V and J are TRBV18 and TRBJ2-1, with 7 nucleotides matching TRBD2. V lost 3 bases, J lost 8 bases, and 7 bases stayed unmatched. This CDR3 spans 14 amino acids. Germline V gene data show CDR1 as KGHSH and CDR2 as LQKENI. The CDR3 loop is CASSPEQTSYEQFF. As DNA, the CDR3 is TGTGCCAGCTCACCCGAACAGACTAGCTATGAGCAGTTCTTC.

V usage is TRBV29-1 and J usage is TRBJ2-3; D gene unclear. The CDR3 loop spans 11 amino acids. V was shortened by 4 bases and J by 4 bases, with 6 bases between the two germline ends. CDR1 SQVTM and CDR2 ANQGSEA come from the germline V gene. CDR3 nucleotides: TGCAGCGTTGTGCCTGCAGATACGCAGTATTTT. Translating gives CSVVPADTQYF.

CDR3 in DNA: TGCAGCGCTCAAAACACAGGGGGCGTTATGTACACCGGGGAGCTGTTTTTT. This codes for CSAQNTGGVMYTGELFF. This chain joins TRBV29-1 and TRBJ2-2; 9 nucleotides match TRBD1. J lost 3 bases, V lost 7 bases, and 15 bases had no gene match. Germline V gene lookup returns CDR1 SQVTM and CDR2 ANQGSEA. CDR3 size: 17 residues.

This clone was seen once. The chain joins TRBV15 to TRBJ2-5; D might be TRBD1 (5 bases). With 5 bases removed from V and 1 base from J, the gap between germline ends came to 8 bases. Germline CDR1 reads LNHNV; CDR2 reads YYDKDF (reference sequence). The CDR3 sequence is 13 residues long. The DNA of the CDR3 is TGTGCCACCAGCCGACAGCGCCAAGAGACCCAGTACTTC. This translates into CATSRQRQETQYF.

V gene TRBV4-2 combines with J gene TRBJ2-2, with D maybe TRBD2 (6 bases). CDR1 is LGHNA and CDR2 is YNFKEQ in the germline V gene. V lost 3 bases, J lost 5 bases, and 10 bases lay in between. The CDR3 sequence is 14 residues long. The CDR3 region has the DNA TGTGCCAGCAGCCAGATGACTAGTACCGGGGAGCTGTTTTTT. This codes for CASSQMTSTGELFF.

The chain recombines TRBV15 with TRBJ1-5; 11 nucleotides match TRBD1. Germline CDR1 reads LNHNV; CDR2 reads YYDKDF (reference sequence). Germline trimming cut 8 bases from V and 2 bases from J; bases unmatched to any gene: 5. The CDR3 runs 15 residues. DNA for the CDR3: TGTGCCACCGGGTTGGGACAGGGGGGCAATCAGCCCCAGCATTTT. Amino acid sequence: CATGLGQGGNQPQHF. The whole variable domain, filled in from reference TRBV15 and TRBJ1-5, reads DAMVIQNPRYQVTQFGKPVTLSCSQTLNHNVMYWYQQKSSQAPKLLFHYYDKDFNNEADTPDNFQSRRPNTSFCFLDIRSPGLGDTAMYLCATGLGQGGNQPQHFGDGTRLSIL.